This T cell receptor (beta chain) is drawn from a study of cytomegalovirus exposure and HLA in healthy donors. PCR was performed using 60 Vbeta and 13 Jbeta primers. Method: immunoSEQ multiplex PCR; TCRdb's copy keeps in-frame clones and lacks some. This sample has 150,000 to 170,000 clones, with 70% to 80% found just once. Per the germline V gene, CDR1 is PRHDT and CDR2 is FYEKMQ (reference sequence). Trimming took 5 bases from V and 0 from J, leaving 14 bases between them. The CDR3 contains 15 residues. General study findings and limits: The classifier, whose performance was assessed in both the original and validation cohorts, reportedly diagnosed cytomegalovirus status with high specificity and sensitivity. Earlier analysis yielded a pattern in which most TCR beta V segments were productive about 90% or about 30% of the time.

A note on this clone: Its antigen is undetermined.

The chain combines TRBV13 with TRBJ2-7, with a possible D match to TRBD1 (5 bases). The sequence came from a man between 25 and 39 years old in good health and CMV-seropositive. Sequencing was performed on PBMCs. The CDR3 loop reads CASSPTASSSYEQYF. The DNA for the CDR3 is TGTGCCAGCAGCCCGACAGCTTCAAGCTCCTACGAGCAGTACTTC.